A single sample gave rise to the 9 T cell receptor beta chains below, sequenced in a study of control samples from healthy donors and cancer patients. TCRdb's copy holds only in-frame clones and misses some; the assay was immunoSEQ multiplex PCR. This sample has roughly 120,000 clones, with 89% found just once. The material sequenced was blood. These TCRs come from a middle-aged man in good health.

The V and J genes are TRBV5-1 and TRBJ1-2, with a possible D match to TRBD1 (5 bases). The germline V and J ends were trimmed by 2 bases and 6 bases, with 23 bases remaining between them. The CDR3 is 17 amino acids. In germline, CDR1 is SGHRS, CDR2 YFSETQ. The CDR3 reads CASSFDSDFGRVDGYTF. Here the CDR3 DNA reads TGCGCCAGCAGCTTTGACTCCGACTTCGGCAGGGTGGATGGCTACACCTTC.

The CDR3 DNA sequence: TGTGCCAGCAGCTTGGCGGCCCTGGGGTATGAAAAACTGTTTTTT. Amino acid sequence: CASSLAALGYEKLFF. The chain uses TRBV5-5 and TRBJ1-4; D uncertain. This CDR3 is 15 amino acids long. Germline lookup yields CDR1 SGHKS and CDR2 YYEKEE (reference sequence). V lost 0 bases, J lost 6 bases, and 12 bases lay in between.

J is TRBJ1-1 and V is TRBV10-2, with D maybe TRBD1 (5 bases). The V gene lost 0 bases and the J gene lost 0 bases, with 8 bases spanning the gap. CDR1 is WSHSY and CDR2 is SAAADI in the germline V gene. The CDR3 runs 15 residues. The CDR3 nucleotides are TGCGCCAGCAGTGAGTCGGCAGGGCTGAACACTGAAGCTTTCTTT. The encoded protein is CASSESAGLNTEAFF.

A few counts support this clone. The chain carries TRBV9 and TRBJ2-3; 8 bases match TRBD2. The germline CDR1 and CDR2 sequences are SGDLS and YYNGEE. The CDR3 length is 16 residues. V trimming: 0 bases; J trimming: 2 bases; junction bases outside the gene matches: 5. CDR3 sequence (DNA): TGTGCCAGCAGCGTAGGGACTAGCCCTTCCACAGATACGCAGTATTTT. Protein product: CASSVGTSPSTDTQYF.

The V and J genes are TRBV4-1 and TRBJ1-1; D remains unclear. Trimming took 1 base from V and 0 from J, leaving 9 bases between them. The CDR3 consists of 15 residues. Germline V gene sequence: CDR1 MGHRA, CDR2 YSYEKL. CDR3 sequence: CASSQGYPMNTEAFF. Written as DNA, the CDR3 is TGCGCCAGCAGCCAAGGGTATCCGATGAACACTGAAGCTTTCTTT.

The chain employs TRBV11-2 and TRBJ1-1; D gene ambiguous. Germline loops: CDR1 SGHAT, CDR2 FQNNGV. This CDR3 spans 14 amino acids. Trimming cost V 0 bases and J 5 bases, with 10 bases left between them. CDR3 protein: CASSLDLRVTEAFF. The CDR3 nucleotides read TGTGCCAGCAGCTTAGATCTTCGTGTAACTGAAGCTTTCTTT.

V usage is TRBV27 and J usage is TRBJ1-1; 7 bases are shared with TRBD1. The CDR3 consists of 13 residues. CDR1 MNHEY and CDR2 SMNVEV come from the germline V gene (reference sequence). The J segment lost 1 base and the V segment lost 4 bases, leaving 0 bases of the junction unmatched. This CDR3 is CASSWTGNTEAFF. CDR3 bases: TGTGCCAGCAGTTGGACAGGGAACACTGAAGCTTTCTTT.

The V call is TRBV6-4, the J call TRBJ2-2, with TRBD2 matching over 14 bases. The CDR3 is 19 amino acids. J gave up 6 bases and V 6 bases, and 15 bases lay outside the gene matches. CDR1 and CDR2 (germline): MRHNA, SNTAGT. The CDR3 bases are TGTGCCAGCAGCGCGCGTCCCGGGACTAGCGGGGGCCGCCCCGGGGAGCTGTTTTTT. Amino acids: CASSARPGTSGGRPGELFF.

The J gene is TRBJ1-5, the V gene TRBV10-3, with 10 positions matching TRBD1. The CDR3 sequence is 14 residues long. Looked up from germline, CDR1 is ENHRY and CDR2 is SYGVKD. V shed 4 bases and J 4 bases; nucleotides not matched to a gene: 1. This chain's CDR3 is CAISAGQGNQPQHF. CDR3 nucleotide sequence: TGTGCCATCAGTGCGGGACAGGGGAATCAGCCCCAGCATTTT.